This entry is about one T cell receptor beta chain. Its antigen is still unknown. No per-base quality is available; no much larger clone lies one base away. CDR3 length: 16 amino acids, cysteine to phenylalanine. This entry keeps only the CDR3 DNA: 48 bases, framed from base 1. Trimming costs V 0 bases and J 4 bases, and their ends lie 16 bases apart. The germline V gene (reference sequence) gives CDR1 as LNHNV and CDR2 as YYDKDF. The entire isolated RNA was reverse transcribed using the High Capacity cDNA Reverse Transcription Kit, and thus expressed TCRB transcripts were sequenced. Deep immunoSEQ sequencing was applied to naive, central memory and regulatory T cell samples, giving an average of roughly 3.3 million total reads per sample. After sorted cells were lysed in RLT buffer, RNA was extracted with DNase-treated RNeasy Micro or Mini kits, with the choice depending on cell number. To prevent cross-contamination, every cell subset was processed on its own, while patient and healthy donor samples were processed together. The immunoSEQ multiplex PCR was used to amplify TCRB sequences from cDNA, generating 87-bp fragments that spanned the CDR3 region. Sequencing of the amplicons was done on the Illumina HiSeq platform. As for the authors' bioinformatics: Synthetic template baselines were used to correct PCR bias computationally, reads within Hamming distance 2 were collapsed together, and singletons that could not be merged were discarded. Reads were aligned against IMGT to assign V, D and J genes, CDR3 length and insertions or deletions at six rearrangement sites. Within each subset, clonotype counts were normalized to sorted cell number, and only after that were true diversity and Gini coefficients computed with the tcR R package. The overlap coefficient, calculated on TCRB nucleotide sequences, was used to quantify repertoire sharing. As a proxy for the pre-selection repertoire, out-of-frame TCRB sequences from naive cells were analyzed. TCRdb holds this immuneACCESS table with in-frame rearrangements only. Some clones are missing; in checked studies, unresolved V genes explain under half, and the rest has no known cause. V and J calls and clone size are those listed in that table; D and trimming were worked out from the DNA. The sample data list a few hundred thousand clones, and around 10% of these were observed just once. Jointly, the top ten make up around 0.015% of the sample.

The entry originates in a study of beta chain features in type 1 diabetes (dated by TCRdb to the late 2010s). Broadly, across the study: Mean age, gender distribution, total cell number and subset yield were not different between patients and healthy donors. The study compared TCRB repertoires of sorted circulating CD4+ T cell subsets between recently diagnosed type 1 diabetes patients and matched healthy donors. Naive and central memory subsets were obtained from all 30 or so donors, but regulatory and stem cell-like memory subsets were isolated from only 8 patients and 8 healthy donors. A total of 107,917,701 sorted cells were examined across all samples, and RNA yield correlated strongly with the number of cells per subset.

From each donor, a single peripheral blood sample of about 120 mL on average was drawn into heparinised tubes. Using a panel that included CD45RO, CCR7, CD25, CD127, CD95 and CD27, naive, central memory, regulatory and stem cell-like memory CD4+ T cells were sorted on a BD FACSAria II. A purity above 98% was achieved for all sorted populations. PBMCs were isolated right away by Lymphoprep density gradient centrifugation and were stained directly, without culture. To minimize batch effects, samples were stained and sorted in pairs, one healthy donor with one patient per experiment. Overall study results and their limits: Because small numbers of individuals were included in the HLA sub-analyses, any influence of HLA type on TCRB rearrangement was left unresolved. Because cDNA rather than genomic DNA was sequenced, highly expressing activated cells could have been over-represented, although no difference in activation and CD3 levels was found between groups. At VDJ recombination sites, type 1 diabetes patients had fewer insertions and more deleted nucleotides, which implies abnormalities in thymic rearrangement. Type 1 diabetes patients showed a moderate but significant shortening of TCRB CDR3 length in all four CD4+ subsets. PCR may preferentially amplify shorter templates, but because patient and control samples were amplified and corrected together, any resulting skew would affect both groups equally. Naive, central memory and regulatory TCRB repertoires appeared more similar among patients than among healthy donors.

The rearranged segments are TRBV15 and TRBJ2-7; matching of 6 bases hints at TRBD2 as the D gene. This TCR derives from a woman between 25 and 40 years old in good health. Sequencing was done on a sample of naive CD4+ T cells from blood. What this sample's cell subset or site label stands for: true naive CD4+ T cells. DNA sequence: TGTGCCACCAGCAGAGAGTTCGGGAGCCTTAAGTACGAGCAGTACTTC. It is translated as CATSREFGSLKYEQYF.